These 5 T cell receptor beta chains were sequenced from one sample in a study of shared T cell receptors in the human thymus. The assay was immunoSEQ multiplex PCR, and TCRdb's table has in-frame clones only and misses some. The repertoire holds around 730,000 clones, with 70% to 90% as singletons. A further study also used this sample, focusing on human thymus T cells.

The sample comprised thymocytes. All receptors come from a girl under three years old with a congenital heart defect.

CDR3 sequence: CASSATSAGGAVETQYF. DNA of the CDR3: TGTGCCAGCAGCGCTACCTCAGCGGGGGGGGCCGTGGAGACCCAGTACTTC. The gene calls are TRBV9 and TRBJ2-5, with 10 bases aligning to TRBD2. V lost 3 bases to trimming and J lost 5 bases; unmatched junction nucleotides: 13. Germline CDR1 SGDLS, CDR2 YYNGEE. This CDR3 is built from 17 residues.

The chain couples TRBV25-1 to TRBJ2-7, with a possible D match to TRBD2 (5 bases). The CDR3 has 13 amino acids. V shed 5 bases and J shed 5 bases, with 13 bases lying between them. Germline V gives CDR1 MGHDK, CDR2 SYGVNS. The CDR3 DNA reads TGTGCCAGCAGTAACGGGGAACGGAACGAGCAGTACTTC. Its protein product is CASSNGERNEQYF.

This chain uses TRBV6-1 with TRBJ1-5; D is possibly TRBD1 (5 bases). CDR1 is MNHNS, CDR2 SASEGT, per germline. V was trimmed by 5 bases and J by 5 bases, leaving 16 bases between them. The CDR3 is 15 residues long. CDR3 coding DNA: TGTGCCAGCAGTCCTATTGTCGACAGCTATCAGCCCCAGCATTTT. As protein: CASSPIVDSYQPQHF.

V is TRBV29-1 and J is TRBJ2-7, with D possibly being TRBD1 (5 bases). Deletions cut 4 bases from V and 6 bases from J, with 7 bases between. The CDR3 totals 10 residues. From germline, CDR1 is SQVTM and CDR2 ANQGSEA. The DNA for the CDR3 is TGCAGCGTTGTAGGGGTCGAGCAGTACTTC. Amino acid sequence: CSVVGVEQYF.

This rearrangement joins TRBV12-5 to TRBJ2-2; D may be TRBD1 (5 bases). The germline gives CDR1 LGHNT, CDR2 FRNRAP. The length of the CDR3 is 14 residues. V was cut by 0 bases and J by 6 bases, with 8 bases left in between. This CDR3 reads CASGLVKGSGELFF. CDR3 in DNA: TGTGCTAGTGGTTTGGTTAAGGGGTCCGGGGAGCTGTTTTTT.